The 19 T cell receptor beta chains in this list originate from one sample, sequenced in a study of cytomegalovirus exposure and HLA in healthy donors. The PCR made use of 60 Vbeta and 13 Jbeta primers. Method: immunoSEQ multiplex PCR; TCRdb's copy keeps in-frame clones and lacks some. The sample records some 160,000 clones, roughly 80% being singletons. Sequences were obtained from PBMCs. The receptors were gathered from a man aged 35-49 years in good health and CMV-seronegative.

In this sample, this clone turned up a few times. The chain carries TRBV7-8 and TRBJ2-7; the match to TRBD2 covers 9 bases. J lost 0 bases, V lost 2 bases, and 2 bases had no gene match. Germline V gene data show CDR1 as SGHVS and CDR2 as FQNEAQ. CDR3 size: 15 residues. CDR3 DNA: TGTGCCAGCAGCTTACTAGCGGGGAGCTCCTACGAGCAGTACTTC. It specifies CASSLLAGSSYEQYF. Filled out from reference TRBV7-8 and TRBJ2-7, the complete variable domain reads GAGVSQSPRYKVAKRGQDVALRCDPISGHVSLFWYQQALGQGPEFLTYFQNEAQLDKSGLPSDRFFAERPEGSVSTLKIQRTQQEDSAVYLCASSLLAGSSYEQYFGPGTRLTVT.

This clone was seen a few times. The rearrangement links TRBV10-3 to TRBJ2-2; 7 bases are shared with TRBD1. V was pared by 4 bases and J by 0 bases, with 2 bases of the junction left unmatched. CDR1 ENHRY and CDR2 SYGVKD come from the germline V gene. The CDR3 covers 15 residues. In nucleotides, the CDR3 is TGTGCCATCAGTGCCGGGACAGCGAACACCGGGGAGCTGTTTTTT. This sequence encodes CAISAGTANTGELFF.

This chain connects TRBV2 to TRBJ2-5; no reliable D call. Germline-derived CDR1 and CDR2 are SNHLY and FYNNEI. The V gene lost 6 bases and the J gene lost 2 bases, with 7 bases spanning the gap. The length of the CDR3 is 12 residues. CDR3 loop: CASRRLQETQYF. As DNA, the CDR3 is TGTGCCAGCAGGAGGCTACAAGAGACCCAGTACTTC. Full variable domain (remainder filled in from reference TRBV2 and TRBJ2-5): EPEVTQTPSHQVTQMGQEVILRCVPISNHLYFYWYRQILGQKVEFLVSFYNNEISEKSEIFDDQFSVERPDGSNFTLKIRSTKLEDSAMYFCASRRLQETQYFGPGTRLLVL.

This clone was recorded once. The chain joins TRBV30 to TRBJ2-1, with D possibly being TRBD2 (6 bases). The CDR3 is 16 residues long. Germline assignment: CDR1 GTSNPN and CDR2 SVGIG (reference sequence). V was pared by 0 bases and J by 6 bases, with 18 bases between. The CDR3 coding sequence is TGTGCCTGGAGTGTATTTGGGGGAGGTAATAGCAATGAGCAGTTCTTC. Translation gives CAWSVFGGGNSNEQFF.

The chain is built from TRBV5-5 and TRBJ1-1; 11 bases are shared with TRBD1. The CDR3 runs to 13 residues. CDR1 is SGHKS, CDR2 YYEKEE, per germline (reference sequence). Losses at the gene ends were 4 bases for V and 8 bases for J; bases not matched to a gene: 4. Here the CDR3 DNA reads TGTGCCAGCAGCCAAAGGACAGGGGGCGAAGCTTTCTTT. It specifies CASSQRTGGEAFF.

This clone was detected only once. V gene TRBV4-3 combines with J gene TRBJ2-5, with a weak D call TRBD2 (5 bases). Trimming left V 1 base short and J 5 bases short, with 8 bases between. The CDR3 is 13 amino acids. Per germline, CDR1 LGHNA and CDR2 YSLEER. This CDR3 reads CASSQAGSETQYF. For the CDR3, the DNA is TGCGCCAGCAGCCAAGCTGGGAGCGAGACCCAGTACTTC.

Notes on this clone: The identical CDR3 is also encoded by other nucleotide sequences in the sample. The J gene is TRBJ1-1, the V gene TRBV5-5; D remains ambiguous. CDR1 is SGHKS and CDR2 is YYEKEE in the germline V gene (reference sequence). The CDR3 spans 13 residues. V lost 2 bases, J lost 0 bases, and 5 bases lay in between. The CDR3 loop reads CASSLDMNTEAFF. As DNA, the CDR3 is TGTGCCAGCAGCTTAGACATGAACACTGAAGCTTTCTTT.

CDR3 protein: CASRLVAGAVGELFF. CDR3 sequence (DNA): TGCGCCAGCAGGCTGGTAGCTGGGGCGGTCGGGGAGCTGTTTTTT. The rearrangement joins TRBV5-1 to TRBJ2-2, with D perhaps matching TRBD1 (5 bases). CDR1 and CDR2 from the germline V gene are SGHRS and YFSETQ. Trimming pared 5 bases from V and 7 bases from J, leaving 18 bases between. The length of the CDR3 is 15 residues.

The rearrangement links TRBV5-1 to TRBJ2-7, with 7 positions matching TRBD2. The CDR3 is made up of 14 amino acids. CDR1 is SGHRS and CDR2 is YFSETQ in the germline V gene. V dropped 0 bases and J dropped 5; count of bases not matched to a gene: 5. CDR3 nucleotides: TGCGCCAGCAGCTTGGATGGCGGGAGCGACGAGCAGTACTTC. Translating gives CASSLDGGSDEQYF.

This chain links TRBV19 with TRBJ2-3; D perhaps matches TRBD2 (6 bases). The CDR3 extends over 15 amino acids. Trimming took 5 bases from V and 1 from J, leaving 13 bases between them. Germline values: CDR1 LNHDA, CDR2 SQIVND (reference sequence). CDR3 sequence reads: CASSGRRMGTDTQYF. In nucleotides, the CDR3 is TGTGCCAGTAGTGGGAGGAGAATGGGCACAGATACGCAGTATTTT.

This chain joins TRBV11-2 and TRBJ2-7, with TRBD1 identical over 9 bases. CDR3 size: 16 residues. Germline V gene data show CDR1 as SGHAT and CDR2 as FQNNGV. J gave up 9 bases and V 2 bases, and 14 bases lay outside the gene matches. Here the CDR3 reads CASSLRGQGVSPVQYF. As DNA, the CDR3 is TGTGCCAGCAGCTTACGGGGACAGGGAGTGAGCCCAGTGCAGTACTTC.

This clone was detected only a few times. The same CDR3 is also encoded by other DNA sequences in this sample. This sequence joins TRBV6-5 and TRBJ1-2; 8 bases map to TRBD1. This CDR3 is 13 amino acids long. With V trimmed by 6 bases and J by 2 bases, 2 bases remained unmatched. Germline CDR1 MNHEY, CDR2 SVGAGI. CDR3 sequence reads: CASSRTGNYGYTF. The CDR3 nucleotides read TGTGCCAGCAGCCGGACAGGGAACTATGGCTACACCTTC.

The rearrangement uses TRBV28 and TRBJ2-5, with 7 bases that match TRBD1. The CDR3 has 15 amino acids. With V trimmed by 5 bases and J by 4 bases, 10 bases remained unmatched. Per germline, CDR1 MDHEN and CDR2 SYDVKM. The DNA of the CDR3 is TGTGCCAGCAGTACCAGGGACAGAGAGGTAGAGACCCAGTACTTC. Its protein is CASSTRDREVETQYF.

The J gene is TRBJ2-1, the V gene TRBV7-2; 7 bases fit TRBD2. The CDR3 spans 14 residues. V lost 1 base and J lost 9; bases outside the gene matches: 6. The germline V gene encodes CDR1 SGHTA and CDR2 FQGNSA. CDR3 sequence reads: CASSLGGGSIEQFF. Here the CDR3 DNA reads TGTGCCAGCAGCTTAGGGGGGGGGAGCATTGAGCAGTTCTTC. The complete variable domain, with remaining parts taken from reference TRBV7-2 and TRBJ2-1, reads GAGVSQSPSNKVTEKGKDVELRCDPISGHTALYWYRQSLGQGLEFLIYFQGNSAPDKSGLPSDRFSAERTGGSVSTLTIQRTQQEDSAVYLCASSLGGGSIEQFFGPGTRLTVL.

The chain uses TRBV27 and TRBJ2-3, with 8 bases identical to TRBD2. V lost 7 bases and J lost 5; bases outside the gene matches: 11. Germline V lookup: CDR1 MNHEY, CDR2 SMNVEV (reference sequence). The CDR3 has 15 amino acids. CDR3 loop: CASTSGAGAGDTQYF. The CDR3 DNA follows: TGTGCCAGCACTTCGGGAGCGGGAGCGGGAGATACGCAGTATTTT.

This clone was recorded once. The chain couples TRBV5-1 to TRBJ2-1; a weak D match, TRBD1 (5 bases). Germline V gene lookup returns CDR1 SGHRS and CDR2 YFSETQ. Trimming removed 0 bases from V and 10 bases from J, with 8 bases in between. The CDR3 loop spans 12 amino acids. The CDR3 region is CASSLEGREQFF. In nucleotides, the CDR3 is TGCGCCAGCAGCTTGGAGGGGCGAGAGCAGTTCTTC.

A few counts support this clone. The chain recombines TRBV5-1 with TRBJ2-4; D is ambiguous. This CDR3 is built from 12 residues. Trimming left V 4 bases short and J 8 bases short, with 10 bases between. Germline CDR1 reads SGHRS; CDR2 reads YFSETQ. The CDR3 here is CASSQTLDIQYF. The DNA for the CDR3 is TGCGCCAGCAGCCAGACATTGGACATTCAGTACTTC.

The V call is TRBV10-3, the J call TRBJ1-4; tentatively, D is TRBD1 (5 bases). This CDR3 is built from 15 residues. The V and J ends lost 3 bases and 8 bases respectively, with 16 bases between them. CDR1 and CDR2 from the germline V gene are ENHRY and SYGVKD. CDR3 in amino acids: CAISDNGQGWEKLFF. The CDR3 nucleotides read TGTGCCATCAGTGATAACGGCCAGGGATGGGAAAAACTGTTTTTT.

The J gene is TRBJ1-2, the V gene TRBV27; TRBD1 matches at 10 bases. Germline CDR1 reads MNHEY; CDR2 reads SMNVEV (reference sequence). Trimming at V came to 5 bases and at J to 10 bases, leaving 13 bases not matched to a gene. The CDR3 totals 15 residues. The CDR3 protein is CASSPRQGALSVYTF. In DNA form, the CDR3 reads TGTGCCAGCAGTCCAAGACAGGGGGCTTTGTCGGTCTACACCTTC.